This paragraph reports one T cell receptor (beta chain). Its antigen is undetermined. The source of the sample is a study of cytomegalovirus exposure and HLA in healthy donors. Findings and limits, study-wide: A later look showed TCR association rates differing by HLA locus, highest for DRB1 and lowest for HLA-C.

The PCR used 60 Vbeta and 13 Jbeta primers. TCRdb's table, derived via immunoSEQ multiplex PCR, lists solely in-frame clones and lacks some. The data hold about 150,000 clones, with more than 75% observed a single time. Germline-derived CDR1 and CDR2 are LGHNA and YNFKEQ. This CDR3 spans 17 amino acids. V lost 0 bases, J lost 4 bases, and 10 bases stayed unmatched. Material: PBMCs. The sequence was obtained from a woman aged 18-35 years in good health and CMV-seronegative. The V call is TRBV4-2, the J call TRBJ2-3, with TRBD2 matching over 7 bases. The CDR3 is CASSQEGSSGTPDTQYF. In DNA form, the CDR3 reads TGTGCCAGCAGCCAAGAAGGGTCCAGCGGGACCCCAGATACGCAGTATTTT.